A few counts support the clone carrying this T cell receptor beta chain. Its antigen is still unknown. These data are taken from a study of identical twins. TCRdb called the 5' RACE reads again in MiXCR, with one record for every CDR3 protein. The data hold about 890,000 distinct CDR3 sequences, with roughly an eighth observed a single time. General study findings and limits: It was cross-sectional statistical analysis, not following the same donors, that the conclusions relied on.

The sample was also linked to a second study, of yellow fever vaccine responses in identical twins. That investigation notes: Twins' vaccine T cell responses were reported to seem partly convergent and partly personalized.

This receptor was obtained from a woman under 30 in good health. The sequencing input was PBMCs.

Here the CDR3 reads CATSADGPPYEQYF. The CDR3 DNA reads TGTGCCACCAGTGCGGACGGCCCTCCCTACGAGCAGTACTTC. The rearrangement joins TRBV24-1 to TRBJ2-7; D remains ambiguous. Per germline, CDR1 KGHDR and CDR2 SFDVKD. This CDR3 contains 14 residues. V was clipped by 5 bases and J by 2 bases, with 12 bases between them.